The T cell receptor (beta chain) under discussion was sequenced for a study of lymphopenia after photon versus proton radiotherapy. Study-level findings and limits: Post-nadir diversity loss with photons came from oligoclonal expansion, particularly CD8+ Temra cells. Relative stability marked proton patients; photon patients lost diversity and naive cells.

Germline assignment: CDR1 SGHAT and CDR2 FQNNGV. CDR3 length: 11 amino acids. Trimming removed 5 bases at V and 5 bases at J, with 7 bases between. Remarks on this clone: Its antigen is unidentified.

Profiled with immunoSEQ multiplex PCR; TCRdb holds only in-frame clones, not every one. The profile shows 150,000 or so clones, 80% to 90% of them singletons. The V and J genes are TRBV11-2 and TRBJ2-7, with D hard to call. This TCR derives from a man over 45 with gastric cancer. The specimen was peripheral blood, collected from a patient treated with photon-based radiotherapy. This chain's CDR3 is CASSRTNEQYF. CDR3 DNA: TGTGCCAGCAGCCGAACGAACGAGCAGTACTTC.